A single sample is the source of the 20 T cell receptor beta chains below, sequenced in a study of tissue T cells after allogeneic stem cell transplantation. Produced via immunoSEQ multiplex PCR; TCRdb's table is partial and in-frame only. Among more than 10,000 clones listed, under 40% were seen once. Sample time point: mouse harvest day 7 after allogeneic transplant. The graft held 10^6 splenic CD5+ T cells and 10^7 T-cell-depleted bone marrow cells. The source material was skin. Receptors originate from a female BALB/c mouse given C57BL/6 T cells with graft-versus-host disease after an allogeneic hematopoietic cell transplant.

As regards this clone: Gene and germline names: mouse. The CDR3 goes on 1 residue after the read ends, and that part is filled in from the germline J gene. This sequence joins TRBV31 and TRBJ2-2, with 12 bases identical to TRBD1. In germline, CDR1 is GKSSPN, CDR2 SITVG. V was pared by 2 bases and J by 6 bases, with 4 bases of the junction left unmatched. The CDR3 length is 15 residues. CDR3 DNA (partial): TGTGCCTGGAGTGTGGGACAGGGGGCCCCCGGGCAGCTCTAC. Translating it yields CAWSVGQGAPGQLY. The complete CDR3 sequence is CAWSVGQGAPGQLYF. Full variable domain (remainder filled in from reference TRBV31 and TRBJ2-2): AQTIHQWPVAEIKAVGSPLSLGCTIKGKSSPNLYWYWQATGGTLQQLFYSITVGQVESVVQLNLSASRPKDDQFILSTEKLLLSHSGFYLCAWSVGQGAPGQLYFGEGSKLTVL.

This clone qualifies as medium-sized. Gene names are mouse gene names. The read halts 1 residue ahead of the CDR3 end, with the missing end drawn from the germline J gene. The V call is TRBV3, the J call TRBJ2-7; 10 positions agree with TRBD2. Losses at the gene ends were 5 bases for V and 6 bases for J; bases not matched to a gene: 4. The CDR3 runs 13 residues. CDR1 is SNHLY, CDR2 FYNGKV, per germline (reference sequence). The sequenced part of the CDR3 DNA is TGTGCCAGCAGCCCCTGGGGGGGCGTTGAACAGTAC. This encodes CASSPWGGVEQY. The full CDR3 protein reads CASSPWGGVEQYF.

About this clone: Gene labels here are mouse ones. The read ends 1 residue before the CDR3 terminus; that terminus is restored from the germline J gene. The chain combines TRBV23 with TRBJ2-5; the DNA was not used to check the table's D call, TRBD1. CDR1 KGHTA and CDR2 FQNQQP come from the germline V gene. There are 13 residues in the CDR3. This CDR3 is CSSRGHTQDTQYF. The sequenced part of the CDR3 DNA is TGCTCCAGCAGGGGACACACCCAAGACACCCAGTAC.

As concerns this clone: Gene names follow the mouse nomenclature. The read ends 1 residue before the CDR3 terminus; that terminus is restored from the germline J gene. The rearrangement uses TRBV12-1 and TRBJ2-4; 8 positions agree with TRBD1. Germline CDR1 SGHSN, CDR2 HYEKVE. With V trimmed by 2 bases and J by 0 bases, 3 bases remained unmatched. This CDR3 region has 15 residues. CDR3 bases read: TGTGCCAGCTCTCACGGGACAGGTAGTCAAAACACCTTGTAC. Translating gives CASSHGTGSQNTLY. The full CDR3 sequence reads CASSHGTGSQNTLYF.

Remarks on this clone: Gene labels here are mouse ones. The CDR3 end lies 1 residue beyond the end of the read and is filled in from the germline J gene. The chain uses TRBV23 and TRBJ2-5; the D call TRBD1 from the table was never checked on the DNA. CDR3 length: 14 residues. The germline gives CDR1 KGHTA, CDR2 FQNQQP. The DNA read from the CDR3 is TGCTCCAGCAGTCAAAACAAAAACCAAGACACCCAGTAC. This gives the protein CSSSQNKNQDTQY. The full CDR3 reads CSSSQNKNQDTQYF.

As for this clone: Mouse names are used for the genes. The CDR3 loop reads CASSLGQGGSERLFF. The covered CDR3 bases are TGTGCCAGCTCTCTCGGGCAGGGGGGGAGCGAAAGATTATTT. The chain recombines TRBV12-2 with TRBJ1-4; 7 bases align to TRBD1. The CDR3 extends 1 residue past the end of the read, so its final part is completed from the germline J gene. Germline CDR1 is SGHLS and CDR2 is HYDKME. This CDR3 region has 15 residues. Germline trimming cut 0 bases from V and 7 bases from J; bases unmatched to any gene: 7.

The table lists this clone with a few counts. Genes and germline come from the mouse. The CDR3: CASSQQGTEVFF. CDR3 DNA (partial): TGTGCCAGCAGCCAACAGGGGACAGAAGTCTTC. This rearrangement joins TRBV26 to TRBJ1-1; 7 bases are a match to TRBD1. The read ends 1 residue before the CDR3 terminus; that terminus is restored from the germline J gene. V shed 6 bases, J shed 5 bases, and the junction held 3 bases outside the gene matches. The germline CDR1 and CDR2 sequences are KGHPV and FQNQEV (reference sequence). The CDR3 is made up of 12 amino acids. Complete variable domain (other parts from reference TRBV26 and TRBJ1-1): NSKVIQTPRYLVKGQGQKAKMRCIPEKGHPVVFWYQQNKNNEFKFLINFQNQEVLQQIDMTEKRFSAECPSNSPCSLEIQSSEAGDSALYLCASSQQGTEVFFGKGTRLTVV.

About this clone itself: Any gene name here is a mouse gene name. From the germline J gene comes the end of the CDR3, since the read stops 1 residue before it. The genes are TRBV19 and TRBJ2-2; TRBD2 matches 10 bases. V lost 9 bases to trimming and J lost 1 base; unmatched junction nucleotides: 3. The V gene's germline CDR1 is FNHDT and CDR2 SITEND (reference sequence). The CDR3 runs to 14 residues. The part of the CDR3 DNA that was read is TGTGCCACCCGGGACTGGGGAAACACCGGGCAGCTCTAC. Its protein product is CATRDWGNTGQLY. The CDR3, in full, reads CATRDWGNTGQLYF.

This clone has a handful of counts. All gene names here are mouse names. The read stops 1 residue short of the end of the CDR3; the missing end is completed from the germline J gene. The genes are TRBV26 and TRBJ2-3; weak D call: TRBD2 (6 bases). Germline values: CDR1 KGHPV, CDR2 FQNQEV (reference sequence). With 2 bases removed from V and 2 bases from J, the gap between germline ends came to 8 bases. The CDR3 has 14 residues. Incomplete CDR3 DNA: TGTGCCAGCAGTCTGGGGGGGAATGCAGAAACGCTGTAT. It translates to CASSLGGNAETLY. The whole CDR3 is CASSLGGNAETLYF.

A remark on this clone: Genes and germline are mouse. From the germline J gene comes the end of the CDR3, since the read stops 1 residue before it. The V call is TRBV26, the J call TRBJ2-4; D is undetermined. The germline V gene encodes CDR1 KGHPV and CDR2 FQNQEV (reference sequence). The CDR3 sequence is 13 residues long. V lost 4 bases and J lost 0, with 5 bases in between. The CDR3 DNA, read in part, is TGTGCCAGCAGTCCCTCCAGTCAAAACACCTTGTAC. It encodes CASSPSSQNTLY. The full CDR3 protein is CASSPSSQNTLYF.

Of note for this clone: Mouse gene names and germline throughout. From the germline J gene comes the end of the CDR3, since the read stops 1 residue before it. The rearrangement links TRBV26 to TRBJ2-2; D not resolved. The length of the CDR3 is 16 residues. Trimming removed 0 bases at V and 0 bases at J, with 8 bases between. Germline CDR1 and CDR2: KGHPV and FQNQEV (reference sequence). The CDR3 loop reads CASSLSASANTGQLYF. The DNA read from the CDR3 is TGTGCCAGCAGTCTGTCGGCAAGCGCAAACACCGGGCAGCTCTAC.

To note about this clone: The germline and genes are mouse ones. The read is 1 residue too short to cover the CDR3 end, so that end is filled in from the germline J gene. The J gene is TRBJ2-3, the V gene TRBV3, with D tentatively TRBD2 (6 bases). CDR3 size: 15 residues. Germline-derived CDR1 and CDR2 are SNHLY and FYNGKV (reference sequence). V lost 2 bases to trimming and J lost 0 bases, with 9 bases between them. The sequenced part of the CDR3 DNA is TGTGCCAGCAGCTTAACTGGGCCTAGTGCAGAAACGCTGTAT. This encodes CASSLTGPSAETLY. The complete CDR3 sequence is CASSLTGPSAETLYF.

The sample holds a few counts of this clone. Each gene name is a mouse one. This CDR3 reads CASSLTQGEQYF. The sequenced part of the CDR3 DNA is TGTGCCAGCAGCTTAACACAGGGGGAACAGTAC. This sequence joins TRBV3 and TRBJ2-7; 7 bases agree with TRBD1. The read ends 1 residue early relative to the CDR3; the germline J gene fills the gap. V shed 2 bases, J shed 7 bases, and the junction held 2 bases outside the gene matches. Germline loops: CDR1 SNHLY, CDR2 FYNGKV (reference sequence). This CDR3 has 12 amino acids.

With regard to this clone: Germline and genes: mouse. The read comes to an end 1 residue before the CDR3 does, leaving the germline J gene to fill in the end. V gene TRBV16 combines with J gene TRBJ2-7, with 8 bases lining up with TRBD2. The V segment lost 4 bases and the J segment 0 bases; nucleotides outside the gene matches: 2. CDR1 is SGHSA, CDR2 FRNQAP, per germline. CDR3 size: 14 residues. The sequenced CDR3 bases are TGTGCAAGCAGCTCAACTGGGGGCTCCTATGAACAGTAC. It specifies CASSSTGGSYEQY. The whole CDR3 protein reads CASSSTGGSYEQYF.

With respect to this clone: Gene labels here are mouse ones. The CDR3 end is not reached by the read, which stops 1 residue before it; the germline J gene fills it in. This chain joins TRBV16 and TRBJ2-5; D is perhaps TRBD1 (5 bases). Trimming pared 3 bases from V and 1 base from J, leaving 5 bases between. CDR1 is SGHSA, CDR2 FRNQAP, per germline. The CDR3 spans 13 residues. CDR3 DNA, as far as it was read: TGTGCAAGCAGCTTGACAGACCAAGACACCCAGTAC. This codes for CASSLTDQDTQY. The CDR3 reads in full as CASSLTDQDTQYF.

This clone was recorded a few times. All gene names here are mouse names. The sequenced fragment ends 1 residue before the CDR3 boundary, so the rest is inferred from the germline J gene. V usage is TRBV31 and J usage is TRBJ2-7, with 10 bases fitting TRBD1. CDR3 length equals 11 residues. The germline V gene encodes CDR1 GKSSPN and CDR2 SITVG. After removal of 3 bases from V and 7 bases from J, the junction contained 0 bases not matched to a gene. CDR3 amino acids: CAWRDRGEQYF. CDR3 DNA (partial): TGTGCCTGGAGGGACAGGGGGGAACAGTAC.

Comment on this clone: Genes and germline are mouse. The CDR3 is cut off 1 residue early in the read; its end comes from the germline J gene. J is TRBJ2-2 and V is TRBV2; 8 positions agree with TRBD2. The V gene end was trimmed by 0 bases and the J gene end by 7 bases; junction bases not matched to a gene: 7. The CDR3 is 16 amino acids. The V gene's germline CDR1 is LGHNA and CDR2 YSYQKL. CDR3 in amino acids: CASSQESWGGGGQLYF. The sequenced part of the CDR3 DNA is TGTGCCAGCAGCCAAGAAAGTTGGGGGGGTGGCGGGCAGCTCTAC.

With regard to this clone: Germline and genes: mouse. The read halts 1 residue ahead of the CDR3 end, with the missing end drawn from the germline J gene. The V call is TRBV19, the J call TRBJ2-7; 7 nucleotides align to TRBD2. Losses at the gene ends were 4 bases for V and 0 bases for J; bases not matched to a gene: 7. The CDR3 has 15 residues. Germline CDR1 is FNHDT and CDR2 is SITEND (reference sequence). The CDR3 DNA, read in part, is TGTGCCAGCAGTCCTCCGGGACTGAGCTCCTATGAACAGTAC. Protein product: CASSPPGLSSYEQY. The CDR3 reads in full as CASSPPGLSSYEQYF.

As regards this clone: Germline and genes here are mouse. The DNA read from the CDR3 is TGCACCTGCAGTACAGGACTGGGGGGGCCGAACACCTTGTAC. Its translation: CTCSTGLGGPNTLY. In full, the CDR3 is CTCSTGLGGPNTLYF. The V call is TRBV1, the J call TRBJ2-4; 13 nucleotides match TRBD2. The CDR3 extends 1 residue past the end of the read, so its final part is completed from the germline J gene. This CDR3 contains 15 residues. Trimming took 5 bases from V and 6 from J; bases not matched to a gene: 5. Germline loops: CDR1 NSQYPW, CDR2 LRSPGD (reference sequence).

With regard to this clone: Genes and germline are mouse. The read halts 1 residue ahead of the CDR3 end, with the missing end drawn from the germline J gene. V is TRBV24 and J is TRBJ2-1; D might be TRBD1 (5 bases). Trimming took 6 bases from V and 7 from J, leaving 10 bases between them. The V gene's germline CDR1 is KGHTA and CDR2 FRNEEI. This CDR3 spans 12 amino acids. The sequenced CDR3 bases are TGTGCCAGCAGCGAGGGGTGGGCTGAGCAGTTC. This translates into CASSEGWAEQF. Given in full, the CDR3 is CASSEGWAEQFF.